Below are 2 T cell receptor beta chains sequenced from a single sample in a study of response to subunit inactivated influenza vaccine. TCRdb itself ran the RT-PCR reads through MiXCR, one entry per CDR3 protein. Of roughly 500,000 distinct CDR3 sequences in the sample, roughly 23% were seen once. The same sample was also studied in work on T cells expressing NK-cell markers. This second study notes: TCR beta libraries carry UMIs added by 5'RACE template switching.

This sample comprised CD4+ T cells sorted from PBMCs, obtained 11 to 12 days after vaccination. Source of these receptors: a man aged 45-65 years who received an inactivated influenza vaccine.

The chain joins TRBV4-1 to TRBJ2-3; no reliable D call. The CDR3 consists of 13 residues. Trimming left V 0 bases short and J 9 bases short, with 10 bases between. Germline assignment: CDR1 MGHRA and CDR2 YSYEKL. CDR3 bases: TGCGCCAGCAGCCAAGACGGCCTATGGACGCAGTATTTT. Translation: CASSQDGLWTQYF.

This clonotype occurred a few times. The rearrangement joins TRBV28 to TRBJ2-2; D may be TRBD1 (6 bases). Between the trimmed V and J ends, which lost 4 bases and 5 bases, there was a span of 11 bases. Looked up from germline, CDR1 is MDHEN and CDR2 is SYDVKM. This CDR3 comprises 14 residues. CDR3 sequence: CASSSPGATGELFF. DNA for the CDR3: TGTGCCAGCAGTTCCCCAGGGGCTACCGGGGAGCTGTTTTTT. The whole variable domain, remainder taken from reference TRBV28 and TRBJ2-2, is DVKVTQSSRYLVKRTGEKVFLECVQDMDHENMFWYRQDPGLGLRLIYFSYDVKMKEKGDIPEGYSVSREKKERFSLILESASTNQTSMYLCASSSPGATGELFFGEGSRLTVL.